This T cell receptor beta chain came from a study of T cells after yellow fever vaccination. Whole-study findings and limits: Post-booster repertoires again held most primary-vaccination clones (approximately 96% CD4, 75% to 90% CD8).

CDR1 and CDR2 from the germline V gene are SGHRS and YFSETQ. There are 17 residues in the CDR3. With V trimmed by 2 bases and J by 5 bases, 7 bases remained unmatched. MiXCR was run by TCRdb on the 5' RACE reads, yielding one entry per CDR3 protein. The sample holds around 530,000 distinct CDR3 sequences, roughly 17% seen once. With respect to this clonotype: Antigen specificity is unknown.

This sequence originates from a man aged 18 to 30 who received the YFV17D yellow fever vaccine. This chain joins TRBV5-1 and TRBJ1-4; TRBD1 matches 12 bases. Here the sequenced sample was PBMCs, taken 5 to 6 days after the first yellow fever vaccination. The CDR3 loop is CASSFGTGGGINEKLFF. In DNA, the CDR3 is TGCGCCAGCAGCTTCGGGACAGGGGGCGGAATAAATGAAAAACTGTTTTTT.